One T cell receptor beta chain is described in this entry. The data originate from a study of blood T cell repertoires in COVID-19. Study-level information: The analysed material was cDNA or gDNA that came from T cells, B-cell-depleted T cells, or PBMCs.

V was clipped by 6 bases and J by 3 bases, with 11 bases between them. The CDR3 runs 13 residues. Looked up from germline, CDR1 is LGHNT and CDR2 is FRNRAP. Data came from immunoSEQ multiplex PCR; TCRdb stores just in-frame clones and leaves some out. The sample includes about 300,000 clones, approximately 85% of them seen just once. Individuals drawn from around 25 US areas were roughly 18 to 100 years old. Grouping used clinical history reported by participants in a survey and questionnaire. Recovered participants had two consecutive negative NP/OP PCR tests, healthcare professional clearance, or symptom resolution.

This TCR was recovered from a man aged 30-40 years who had recovered from COVID-19. J is TRBJ1-1 and V is TRBV12-5, with D unclear. The sample consisted of PBMCs or T cells enriched from blood (not recorded which). This CDR3 reads CASGPGGHTEAFF. The CDR3 region has the DNA TGTGCTAGTGGCCCAGGCGGGCACACTGAAGCTTTCTTT.